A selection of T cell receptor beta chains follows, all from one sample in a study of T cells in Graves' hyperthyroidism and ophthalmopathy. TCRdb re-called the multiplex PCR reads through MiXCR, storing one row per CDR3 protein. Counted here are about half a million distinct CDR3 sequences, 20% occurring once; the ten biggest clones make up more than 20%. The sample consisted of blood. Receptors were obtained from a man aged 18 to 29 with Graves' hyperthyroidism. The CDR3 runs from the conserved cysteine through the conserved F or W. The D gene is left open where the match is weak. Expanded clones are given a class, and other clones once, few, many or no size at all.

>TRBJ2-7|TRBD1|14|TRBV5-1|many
CASSATGRWAEQYF
TGCGCCAGCAGCGCGACAGGGCGTTGGGCGGAGCAGTACTTC
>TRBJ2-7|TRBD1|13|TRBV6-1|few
CASRRTGGAEQYF
TGTGCCAGCAGGAGGACAGGGGGCGCCGAGCAGTACTTC
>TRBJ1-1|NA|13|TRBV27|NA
CASKTDGNTEAFF
TGTGCCAGCAAAACCGACGGAAACACTGAAGCTTTCTTT
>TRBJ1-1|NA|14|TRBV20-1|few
CSAPPWALNTEAFF
TGCAGTGCTCCACCCTGGGCTTTGAACACTGAAGCTTTCTTT
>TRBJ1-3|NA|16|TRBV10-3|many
CASSESRPFAGNTIYF
TGTGCCAGCAGTGAGTCCAGGCCCTTTGCGGGAAACACCATATATTTT
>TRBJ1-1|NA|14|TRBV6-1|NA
CASSNADRSVNDFF
TGTGCCAGCAGTAACGCTGACAGGTCTGTTAACGATTTCTTT
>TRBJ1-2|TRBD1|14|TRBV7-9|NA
CASSPTGRNHGYTF
TGTGCCAGCAGCCCGACAGGGCGTAACCATGGCTACACCTTC
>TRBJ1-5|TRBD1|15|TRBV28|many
CASSGDSLQNQPQHF
TGTGCCAGCAGCGGGGACAGCTTACAGAATCAGCCCCAGCATTTT
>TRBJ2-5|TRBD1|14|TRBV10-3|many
CAISDAGGSETQYF
TGTGCCATCAGTGACGCAGGGGGCTCGGAGACCCAGTACTTC
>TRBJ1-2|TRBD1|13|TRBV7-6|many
CASSVRQGRGYTF
TGTGCCAGCAGCGTCCGACAGGGGAGAGGCTACACCTTC
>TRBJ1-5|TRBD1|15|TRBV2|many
CASSFSRGHDQPQHF
TGTGCCAGCAGCTTCAGCAGGGGGCACGATCAGCCCCAGCATTTT
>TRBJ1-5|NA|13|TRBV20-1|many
CSARGDNNQPQHF
TGCAGTGCTAGAGGAGACAACAATCAGCCCCAGCATTTT
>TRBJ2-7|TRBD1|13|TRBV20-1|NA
CSAPGQEDYEQYF
TGCAGTGCTCCCGGACAGGAAGACTACGAGCAGTACTTC
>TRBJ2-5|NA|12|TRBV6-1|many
CASSDGWEDQYF
TGTGCCAGCAGTGACGGATGGGAGGACCAGTACTTC
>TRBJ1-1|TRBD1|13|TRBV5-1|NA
CSSSPDRITEAFF
TGCTCCAGCAGCCCGGACAGGATCACTGAAGCTTTCTTT
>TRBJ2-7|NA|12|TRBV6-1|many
CASTRTDNEQYF
TGTGCCAGCACCAGGACAGACAACGAGCAGTACTTC
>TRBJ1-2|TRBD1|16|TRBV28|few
CASRPITGTVNYGYTF
TGTGCCAGCAGGCCTATTACCGGGACAGTTAACTATGGCTACACCTTC
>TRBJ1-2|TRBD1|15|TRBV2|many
CASRVGQGWKDGYTF
TGTGCCAGCAGGGTCGGACAGGGGTGGAAGGATGGCTACACCTTC
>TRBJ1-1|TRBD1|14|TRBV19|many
CASSTGTVNTEAFF
TGTGCCAGTAGTACCGGGACAGTGAACACTGAAGCTTTCTTT
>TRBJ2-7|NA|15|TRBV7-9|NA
CASSLGGRNSYEQYF
TGTGCCAGCAGCTTAGGTGGCAGGAACTCCTACGAGCAGTACTTC
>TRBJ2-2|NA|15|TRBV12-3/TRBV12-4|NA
CASRPRTENTGELFF
TGTGCCAGCAGACCCCGGACTGAGAACACCGGGGAGCTGTTTTTT
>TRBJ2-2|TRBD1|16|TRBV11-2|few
CASSLSRDSHTGELFF
TGTGCCAGCAGCCTAAGCCGGGACAGCCACACCGGGGAGCTGTTTTTT
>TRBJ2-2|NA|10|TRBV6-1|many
CASRAGELFF
TGTGCCAGCAGGGCCGGGGAGCTGTTTTTT
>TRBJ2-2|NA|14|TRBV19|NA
CAAGAGTLRGELFF
TGTGCCGCTGGGGCGGGGACCCTCCGTGGGGAGCTGTTTTTT
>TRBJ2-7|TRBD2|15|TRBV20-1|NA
CSARRLAGDSYEQYF
TGCAGTGCTAGGAGACTAGCGGGGGACTCCTACGAGCAGTACTTC
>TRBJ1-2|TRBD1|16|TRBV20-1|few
CSARGGQGASNYGYTF
TGCAGTGCTAGAGGGGGACAGGGGGCGTCAAACTATGGCTACACCTTC
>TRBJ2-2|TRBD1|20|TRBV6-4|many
CASYRLPTGSGASNTGELFF
TGTGCCAGCTATCGACTACCGACAGGGTCTGGGGCCTCGAACACCGGGGAGCTGTTTTTT
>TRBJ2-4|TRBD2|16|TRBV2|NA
CASRPFGGGPGNIQYF
TGTGCCAGCAGGCCATTCGGCGGGGGGCCGGGTAACATTCAGTACTTC
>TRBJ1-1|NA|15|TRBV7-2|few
CASSFKRLGGTEAFF
TGTGCCAGCAGCTTTAAGCGCTTAGGGGGCACTGAAGCTTTCTTT
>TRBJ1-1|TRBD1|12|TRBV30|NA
CASDRDGTEAFF
TGTGCCTCTGACAGGGATGGGACTGAAGCTTTCTTT
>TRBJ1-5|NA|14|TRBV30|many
CAWSPGERNQPQHF
TGTGCCTGGAGCCCAGGGGAAAGGAATCAGCCCCAGCATTTT
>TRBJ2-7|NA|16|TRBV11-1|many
CASSRSRGGEAYEQYF
TGTGCCAGCAGCCGCTCACGAGGGGGGGAGGCCTACGAGCAGTACTTC
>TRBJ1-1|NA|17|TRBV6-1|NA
CASSEALWGRPNTEAFF
TGTGCCAGCAGTGAAGCGCTTTGGGGACGGCCGAACACTGAAGCTTTCTTT
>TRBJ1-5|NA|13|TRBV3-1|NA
CASSQKGPQPQHF
TGTGCCAGCAGCCAAAAGGGTCCTCAGCCCCAGCATTTT
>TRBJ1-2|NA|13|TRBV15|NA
CATGPGLNYGYTF
TGTGCCACCGGTCCAGGACTGAACTATGGCTACACCTTC
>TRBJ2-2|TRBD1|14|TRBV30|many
CAWSVGQGTGELFF
TGTGCCTGGAGTGTAGGACAGGGGACCGGGGAGCTGTTTTTT
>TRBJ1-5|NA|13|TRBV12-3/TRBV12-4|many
CASTPRGGWPQHF
TGTGCCAGCACCCCAAGGGGCGGTTGGCCCCAGCATTTT
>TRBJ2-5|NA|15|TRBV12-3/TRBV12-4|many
CASSFQGLEGETQYF
TGTGCCAGCAGTTTTCAGGGACTTGAGGGCGAGACCCAGTACTTC
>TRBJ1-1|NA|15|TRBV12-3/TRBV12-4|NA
CASSRRDRGNTEAFF
TGTGCCAGCAGCCGGCGGGACCGAGGGAACACTGAAGCTTTCTTT
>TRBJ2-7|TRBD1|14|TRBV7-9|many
CASSSQGPGYEQYF
TGTGCCAGCAGCTCACAGGGGCCCGGCTACGAGCAGTACTTC
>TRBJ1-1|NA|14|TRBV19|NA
CASSMMYRGTEAFF
TGTGCCAGTAGTATGATGTATAGGGGCACTGAAGCTTTCTTT
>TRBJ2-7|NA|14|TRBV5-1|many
CASSSDGLSYEQYF
TGCGCCAGCAGCTCCGACGGACTCTCCTACGAGCAGTACTTC
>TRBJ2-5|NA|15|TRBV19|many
CASSVTPGTEETQYF
TGTGCCAGTAGCGTAACGCCCGGGACGGAAGAGACCCAGTACTTC
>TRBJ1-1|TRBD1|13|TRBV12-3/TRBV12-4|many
CASSGQGNTEAFF
TGTGCCAGCAGCGGACAGGGAAACACTGAAGCTTTCTTT
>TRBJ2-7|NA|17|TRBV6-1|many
CASTEDRGGSSSYEQYF
TGTGCCAGCACCGAGGACAGAGGAGGGTCCAGCTCCTACGAGCAGTACTTC
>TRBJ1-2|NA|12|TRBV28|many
CASSPNYYGYTF
TGTGCCAGCAGCCCGAACTACTATGGCTACACCTTC
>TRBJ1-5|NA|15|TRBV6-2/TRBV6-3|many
CASSQNRAGGQPQHF
TGTGCCAGCAGTCAGAACAGGGCTGGGGGTCAGCCCCAGCATTTT
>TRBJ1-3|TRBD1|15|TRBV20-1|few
CSAADRGISGNTIYF
TGCAGTGCTGCGGACAGGGGCATATCTGGAAACACCATATATTTT
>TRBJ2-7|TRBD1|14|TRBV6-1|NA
CASMIGQGLHEQYF
TGTGCCAGCATGATTGGACAGGGTTTACACGAGCAGTACTTC
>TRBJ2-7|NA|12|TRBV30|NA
CAWKGDNYEQYF
TGTGCCTGGAAGGGAGACAACTACGAGCAGTACTTC
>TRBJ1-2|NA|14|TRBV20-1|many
CSASRDTSNYGYTF
TGCAGTGCTAGCCGGGACACTTCTAACTATGGCTACACCTTC
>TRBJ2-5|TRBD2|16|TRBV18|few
CASSPLQAGGQETQYF
TGTGCCAGCTCACCCCTTCAGGCGGGGGGGCAAGAGACCCAGTACTTC